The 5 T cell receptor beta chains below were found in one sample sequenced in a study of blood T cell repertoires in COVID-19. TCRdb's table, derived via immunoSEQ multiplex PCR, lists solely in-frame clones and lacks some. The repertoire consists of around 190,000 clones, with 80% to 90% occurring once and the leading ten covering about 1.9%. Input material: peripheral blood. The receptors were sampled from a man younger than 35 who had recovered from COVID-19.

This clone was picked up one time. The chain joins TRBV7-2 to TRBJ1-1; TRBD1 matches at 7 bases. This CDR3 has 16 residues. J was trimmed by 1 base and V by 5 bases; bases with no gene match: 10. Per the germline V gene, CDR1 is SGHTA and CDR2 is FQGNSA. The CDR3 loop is CASSPSQTGKNTEAFF. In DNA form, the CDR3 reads TGTGCCAGCAGCCCTTCACAGACAGGGAAGAACACTGAAGCTTTCTTT.

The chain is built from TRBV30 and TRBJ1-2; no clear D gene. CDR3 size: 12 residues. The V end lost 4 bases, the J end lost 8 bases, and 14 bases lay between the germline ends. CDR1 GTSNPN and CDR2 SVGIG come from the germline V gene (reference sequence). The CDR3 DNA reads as TGTGCCTGGACCGGGAAACTGTGGGGCTACACCTTC. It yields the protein CAWTGKLWGYTF.

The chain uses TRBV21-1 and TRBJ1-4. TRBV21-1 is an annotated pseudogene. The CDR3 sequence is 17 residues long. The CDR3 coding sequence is TGTGCCAGCAGCAAACCGACCCCGGGGAGCCTTAATGAAAAACTGTTTTTT. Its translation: CASSKPTPGSLNEKLFF.

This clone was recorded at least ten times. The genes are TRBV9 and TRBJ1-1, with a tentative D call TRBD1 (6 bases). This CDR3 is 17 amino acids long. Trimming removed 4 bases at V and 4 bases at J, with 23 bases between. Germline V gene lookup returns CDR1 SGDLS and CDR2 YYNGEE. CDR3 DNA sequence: TGTGCCAGCAGCCCACAGTTGAAGGCAGGGGCGAGCACTGAAGCTTTCTTT. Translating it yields CASSPQLKAGASTEAFF.

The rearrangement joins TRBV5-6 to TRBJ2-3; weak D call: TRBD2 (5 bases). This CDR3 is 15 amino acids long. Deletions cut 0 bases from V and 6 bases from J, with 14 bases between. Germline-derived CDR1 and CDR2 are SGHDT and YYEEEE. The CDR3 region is CASSLEGLTTDTQYF. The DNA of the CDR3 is TGTGCCAGCAGCTTGGAAGGACTCACTACGGATACGCAGTATTTT.